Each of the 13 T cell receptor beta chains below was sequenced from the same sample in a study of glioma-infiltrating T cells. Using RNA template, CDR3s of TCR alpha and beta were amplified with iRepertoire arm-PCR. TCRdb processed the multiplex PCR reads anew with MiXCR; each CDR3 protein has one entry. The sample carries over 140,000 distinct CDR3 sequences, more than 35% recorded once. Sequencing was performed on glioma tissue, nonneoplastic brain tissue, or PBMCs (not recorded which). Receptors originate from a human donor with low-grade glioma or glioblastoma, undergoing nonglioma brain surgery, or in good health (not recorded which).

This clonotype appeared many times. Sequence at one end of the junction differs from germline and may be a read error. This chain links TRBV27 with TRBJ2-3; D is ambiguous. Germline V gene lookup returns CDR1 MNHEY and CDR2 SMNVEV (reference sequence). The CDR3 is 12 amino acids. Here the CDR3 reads CASAISTDMQYF. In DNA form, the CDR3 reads TGTGCCAGCGCCATTAGCACAGATATGCAGTATTTT.

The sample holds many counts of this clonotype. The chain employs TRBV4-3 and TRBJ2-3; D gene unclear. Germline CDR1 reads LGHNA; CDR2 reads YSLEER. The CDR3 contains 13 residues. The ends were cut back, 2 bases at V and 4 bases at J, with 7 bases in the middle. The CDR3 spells CASSQSDSDTQYF. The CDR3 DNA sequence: TGCGCCAGCAGCCAAAGCGATTCAGATACGCAGTATTTT.

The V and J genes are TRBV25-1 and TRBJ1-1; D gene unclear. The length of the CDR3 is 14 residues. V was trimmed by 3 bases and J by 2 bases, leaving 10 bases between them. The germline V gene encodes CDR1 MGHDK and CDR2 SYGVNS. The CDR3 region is CASSDLTSNTEAFF. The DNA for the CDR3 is TGTGCCAGCAGTGATCTGACAAGTAACACTGAAGCTTTCTTT.

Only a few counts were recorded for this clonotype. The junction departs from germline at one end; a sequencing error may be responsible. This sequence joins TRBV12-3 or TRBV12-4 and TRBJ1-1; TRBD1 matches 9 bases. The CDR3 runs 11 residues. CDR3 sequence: CASSHDDGTGF. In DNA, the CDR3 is TGTGCCAGCAGTCACGACGATGGGACAGGGTTT.

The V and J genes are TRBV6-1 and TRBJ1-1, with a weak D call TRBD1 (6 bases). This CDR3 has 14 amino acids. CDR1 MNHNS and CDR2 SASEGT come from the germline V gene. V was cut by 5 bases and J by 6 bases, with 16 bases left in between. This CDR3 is CASSPDHRAAEAFF. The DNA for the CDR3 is TGTGCCAGCAGTCCGGATCACAGGGCCGCTGAAGCTTTCTTT.

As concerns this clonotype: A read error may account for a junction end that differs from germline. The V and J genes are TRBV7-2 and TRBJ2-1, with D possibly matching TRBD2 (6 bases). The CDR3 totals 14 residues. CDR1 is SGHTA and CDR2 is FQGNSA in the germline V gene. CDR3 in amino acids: CARSLELGGNEQFF. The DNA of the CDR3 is TGTGCCCGCAGCTTAGAGCTAGGAGGGAATGAGCAGTTCTTC.

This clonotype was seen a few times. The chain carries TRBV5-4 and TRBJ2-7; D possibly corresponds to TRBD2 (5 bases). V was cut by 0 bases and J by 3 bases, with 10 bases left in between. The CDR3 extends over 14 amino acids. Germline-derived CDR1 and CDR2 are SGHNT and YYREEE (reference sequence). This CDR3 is CASSLDPGNYEQYF. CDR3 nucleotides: TGTGCCAGCAGCTTGGATCCGGGGAACTACGAGCAGTACTTC.

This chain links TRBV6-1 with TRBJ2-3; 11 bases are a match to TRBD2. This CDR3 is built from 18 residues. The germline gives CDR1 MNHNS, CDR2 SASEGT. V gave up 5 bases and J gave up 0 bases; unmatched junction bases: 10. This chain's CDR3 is CASSKYLRTSGSTDTQYF. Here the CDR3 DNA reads TGTGCCAGCAGTAAATACCTTCGGACTAGCGGGAGCACAGATACGCAGTATTTT.

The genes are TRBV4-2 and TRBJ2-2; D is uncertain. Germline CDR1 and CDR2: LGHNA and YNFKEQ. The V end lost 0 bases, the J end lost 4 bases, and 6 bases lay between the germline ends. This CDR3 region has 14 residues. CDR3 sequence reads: CASSQEAGTGELFF. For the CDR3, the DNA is TGTGCCAGCAGCCAAGAGGCAGGCACCGGGGAGCTGTTTTTT.

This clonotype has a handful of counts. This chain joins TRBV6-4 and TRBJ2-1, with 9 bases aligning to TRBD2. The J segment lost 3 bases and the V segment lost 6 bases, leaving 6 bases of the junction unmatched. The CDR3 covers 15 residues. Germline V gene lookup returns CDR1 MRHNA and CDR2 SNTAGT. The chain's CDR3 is CASSPGLAFYNEQFF. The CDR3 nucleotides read TGTGCCAGCAGCCCGGGACTAGCTTTCTACAATGAGCAGTTCTTC.

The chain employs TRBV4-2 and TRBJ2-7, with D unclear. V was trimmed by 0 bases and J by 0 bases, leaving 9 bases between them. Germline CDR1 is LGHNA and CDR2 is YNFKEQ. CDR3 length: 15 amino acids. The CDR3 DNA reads TGTGCCAGCAGCCAAGAGAAGTCGAGCTCCTACGAGCAGTACTTC. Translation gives CASSQEKSSSYEQYF.

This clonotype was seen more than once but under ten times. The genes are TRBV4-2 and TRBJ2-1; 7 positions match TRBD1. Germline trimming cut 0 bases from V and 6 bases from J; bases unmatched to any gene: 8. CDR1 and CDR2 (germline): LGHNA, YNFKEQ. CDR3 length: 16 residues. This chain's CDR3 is CASSQDLGQSVNEQFF. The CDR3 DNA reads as TGTGCCAGCAGCCAAGATCTGGGACAGAGTGTCAATGAGCAGTTCTTC.

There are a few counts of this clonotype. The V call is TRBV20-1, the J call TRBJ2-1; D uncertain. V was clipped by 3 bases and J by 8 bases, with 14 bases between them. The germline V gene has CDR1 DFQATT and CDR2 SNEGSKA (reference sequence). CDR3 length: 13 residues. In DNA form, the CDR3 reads TGCAGTGCTAGGTCGAGCAGGTTCCATGAGCAGTTCTTC. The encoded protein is CSARSSRFHEQFF.